Each of the 31 T cell receptor beta chains below was sequenced from the same sample in a study of cytomegalovirus exposure and HLA in healthy donors. The method was immunoSEQ multiplex PCR; TCRdb's version includes in-frame clones alone and lacks a portion of them. The sample has about 140,000 clones, approximately 87% seen once. The sequenced material came from PBMCs. These receptors all come from a man aged 18 to 29 in good health and CMV-seronegative.

The V and J genes are TRBV19 and TRBJ1-5; tentative D call: TRBD1 (5 bases). Per germline, CDR1 LNHDA and CDR2 SQIVND (reference sequence). With 10 bases removed from V and 3 bases from J, the gap between germline ends came to 19 bases. This CDR3 contains 15 residues. CDR3 region: CATLGQARNNQPQHF. In DNA, the CDR3 is TGTGCCACCTTGGGGCAGGCCCGAAACAATCAGCCCCAGCATTTT.

J is TRBJ2-3 and V is TRBV5-1, with 16 bases matching TRBD2. The CDR3 is 18 residues long. V gave up 4 bases and J gave up 1 base; unmatched junction bases: 6. Per the germline V gene, CDR1 is SGHRS and CDR2 is YFSETQ. CDR3 sequence (DNA): TGCGCCAGCAGCCTGGGACTAGCGGGGGGGCCGCGCACAGATACGCAGTATTTT. This sequence encodes CASSLGLAGGPRTDTQYF.

The chain is built from TRBV10-3 and TRBJ2-7; the match to TRBD1 covers 7 bases. V was clipped by 6 bases and J by 3 bases; unmatched bases: 11. The CDR3 extends over 15 amino acids. Germline values: CDR1 ENHRY, CDR2 SYGVKD. The CDR3 bases are TGTGCCATCAGGGGGACAGCCACCGAGGTCTACGAGCAGTACTTC. It translates to CAIRGTATEVYEQYF.

The rearrangement joins TRBV2 to TRBJ2-7, with D maybe TRBD1 (5 bases). CDR1 is SNHLY and CDR2 is FYNNEI in the germline V gene. Trimming took off 8 bases at V and 3 bases at J, with 14 bases between the two ends. The CDR3 contains 13 residues. The CDR3 sequence: CASSKTEIYEQYF. DNA of the CDR3: TGTGCCAGCTCCAAGACAGAGATCTACGAGCAGTACTTC.

The rearrangement joins TRBV7-9 to TRBJ2-2; the D gene is possibly TRBD2 (5 bases). V lost 3 bases and J lost 4, with 18 bases in between. The CDR3 sequence is 17 residues long. Germline loops: CDR1 SEHNR, CDR2 FQNEAQ (reference sequence). CDR3 residues: CASSLDLPRGATGELFF. The CDR3 DNA reads TGTGCCAGCAGCTTGGACCTTCCTCGGGGAGCCACCGGGGAGCTGTTTTTT.

The rearrangement joins TRBV5-4 to TRBJ1-2; 7 bases line up with TRBD1. Per germline, CDR1 SGHNT and CDR2 YYREEE (reference sequence). Trimming removed 4 bases from V and 3 bases from J; junction bases left unmatched: 9. CDR3 length: 15 amino acids. This CDR3 reads CASSPDRALDYGYTF. For the CDR3, the DNA is TGTGCCAGCAGCCCAGACAGGGCACTAGACTATGGCTACACCTTC.

This chain links TRBV4-1 with TRBJ1-2; TRBD1 matches 7 bases. The CDR3 runs 15 residues. Trimming removed 2 bases from V and 3 bases from J; junction bases left unmatched: 6. Germline loops: CDR1 MGHRA, CDR2 YSYEKL. The CDR3 sequence: CASSQYDRADYGYTF. The CDR3 coding sequence is TGCGCCAGCAGCCAATACGACAGGGCGGACTATGGCTACACCTTC.

V usage is TRBV7-2 and J usage is TRBJ2-7, with no clear D. The CDR3 has 11 amino acids. Trimming removed 4 bases at V and 9 bases at J, with 10 bases between. From germline, CDR1 is SGHTA and CDR2 FQGNSA. The CDR3 DNA sequence: TGTGCCAGCAGCTCGTCGCTAGTGCAGTACTTC. This encodes CASSSSLVQYF.

This clone has just a few counts. V is TRBV19 and J is TRBJ1-5; 7 positions match TRBD1. The length of the CDR3 is 18 residues. V shed 5 bases, J shed 7 bases, and the junction held 20 bases outside the gene matches. Germline loops: CDR1 LNHDA, CDR2 SQIVND (reference sequence). Here the CDR3 reads CASSRRGRSGGSGQPQHF. The CDR3 nucleotides read TGTGCCAGTAGTCGTCGCGGGAGGTCAGGGGGTTCGGGGCAGCCCCAGCATTTT.

V usage is TRBV29-1 and J usage is TRBJ1-1; 8 bases align to TRBD1. The junction had 8 bases not matched to a gene; V was cut back by 6 bases and J by 11 bases. The germline gives CDR1 SQVTM, CDR2 ANQGSEA. The CDR3 extends over 11 amino acids. CDR3 DNA: TGCAGCGTCGGGGACAGGTCGGGGGCTTTCTTT. Its translation: CSVGDRSGAFF.

This chain links TRBV28 with TRBJ1-4; weak D call: TRBD1 (5 bases). CDR1 is MDHEN, CDR2 SYDVKM, per germline. CDR3 length equals 17 residues. V gave up 5 bases and J gave up 1 base, with 17 bases separating them. DNA for the CDR3: TGTGCCAGCAGTGAAAGACGGGGGTGGGGAACTAATGAAAAACTGTTTTTT. It specifies CASSERRGWGTNEKLFF.

The chain employs TRBV5-4 and TRBJ2-7; D might be TRBD2 (6 bases). The CDR3 extends over 14 amino acids. V was trimmed by 4 bases and J by 4 bases, leaving 15 bases between them. Looked up from germline, CDR1 is SGHNT and CDR2 is YYREEE (reference sequence). CDR3: CASSAGGLTYEQYF. The CDR3 nucleotides are TGTGCCAGCAGCGCCGGAGGGCTGACATACGAGCAGTACTTC. Full variable domain (outside the CDR3, taken from reference TRBV5-4 and TRBJ2-7): ETGVTQSPTHLIKTRGQQVTLRCSSQSGHNTVSWYQQALGQGPQFIFQYYREEENGRGNFPPRFSGLQFPNYSSELNVNALELDDSALYLCASSAGGLTYEQYFGPGTRLTVT.

V usage is TRBV27 and J usage is TRBJ1-5, with D unresolved. The CDR3 is 14 amino acids. Looked up from germline, CDR1 is MNHEY and CDR2 is SMNVEV (reference sequence). Trimming pared 6 bases from V and 6 bases from J, leaving 15 bases between. In DNA, the CDR3 is TGTGCCAGCAGCTTAGGGTCGGGATTTCAGCCCCAGCATTTT. It translates to CASSLGSGFQPQHF.

The chain is built from TRBV5-1 and TRBJ2-2; 9 bases match TRBD2. CDR3 length equals 18 residues. The germline V gene encodes CDR1 SGHRS and CDR2 YFSETQ. Germline trimming cut 3 bases from V and 2 bases from J; bases unmatched to any gene: 11. CDR3 nucleotide sequence: TGCGCCAGCAGCTGGGATAATAGCGGGAGTAGAAACACCGGGGAGCTGTTTTTT. It encodes CASSWDNSGSRNTGELFF.

This chain joins TRBV6-5 and TRBJ1-1; 11 nucleotides align to TRBD1. Trimming removed 6 bases from V and 10 bases from J; junction bases left unmatched: 7. CDR1 MNHEY and CDR2 SVGAGI come from the germline V gene. The CDR3 extends over 13 amino acids. CDR3 nucleotides: TGTGCCAGCAGCGAAGGACAGGGGGCTAGAGCTTTCTTT. Translation gives CASSEGQGARAFF.

V gene TRBV20-1 combines with J gene TRBJ2-1; unclear D gene. The V and J ends lost 4 bases and 8 bases respectively, with 9 bases between them. Germline V gene sequence: CDR1 DFQATT, CDR2 SNEGSKA (reference sequence). The CDR3 loop spans 11 amino acids. The chain's CDR3 is CSATLIDEQFF. The CDR3 nucleotides read TGCAGTGCTACCCTAATCGATGAGCAGTTCTTC.

V and J are TRBV2 and TRBJ2-3; 9 bases are shared with TRBD2. V dropped 9 bases and J dropped 6; count of bases not matched to a gene: 16. CDR3 length equals 16 residues. Germline V gene data show CDR1 as SNHLY and CDR2 as FYNNEI. The CDR3 DNA reads TGTGCCAGTACGCAGGGGCTAGCGGGACGGGGGGATACGCAGTATTTT. It is translated as CASTQGLAGRGDTQYF.

The sample holds a few counts of this clone. The same CDR3 arises from other DNA sequences in this sample as well. The V and J genes are TRBV6-6 and TRBJ2-7; the D is unclear. Trimming left V 0 bases short and J 3 bases short, with 6 bases between. CDR3 length: 13 amino acids. The V gene's germline CDR1 is MNHNY and CDR2 SVGAGI (reference sequence). For the CDR3, the DNA is TGTGCCAGCAGTTACTCGAACAGCTACGAGCAGTACTTC. This encodes CASSYSNSYEQYF.

This rearrangement joins TRBV19 to TRBJ2-3; TRBD2 matches 8 bases. V gave up 5 bases and J gave up 2 bases; unmatched junction bases: 6. The CDR3 is 15 residues long. Germline CDR1 LNHDA, CDR2 SQIVND (reference sequence). The CDR3 region has the DNA TGTGCCAGTAGTCCAGGACTAGCCTACACAGATACGCAGTATTTT. It encodes CASSPGLAYTDTQYF.

J is TRBJ2-2 and V is TRBV7-2; 9 bases are a match to TRBD1. Germline V gives CDR1 SGHTA, CDR2 FQGNSA. The CDR3 is 15 amino acids. V shed 4 bases and J 5 bases; nucleotides not matched to a gene: 5. Here the CDR3 DNA reads TGTGCCAGCAGCTCACACGGACAGGGGACCGGGGAGCTGTTTTTT. It yields the protein CASSSHGQGTGELFF.

V is TRBV18 and J is TRBJ1-5; TRBD1 matches 7 bases. CDR1 is KGHSH, CDR2 LQKENI, per germline. V was clipped by 3 bases and J by 9 bases; unmatched bases: 5. This CDR3 spans 13 amino acids. Written as DNA, the CDR3 is TGTGCCAGCTCACCGGAGGGGGCTGGGCCCCAGCATTTT. This gives the protein CASSPEGAGPQHF.

The CDR3 bases are TGTGCCAGCAGTTTATCAATTTTAGCCAAAAACATTCAGTACTTC. It yields the protein CASSLSILAKNIQYF. J is TRBJ2-4 and V is TRBV28; D gene unclear. Looked up from germline, CDR1 is MDHEN and CDR2 is SYDVKM. Deletions cut 1 base from V and 0 bases from J, with 7 bases between. The CDR3 consists of 15 residues.

The chain is built from TRBV27 and TRBJ2-2; 10 bases are shared with TRBD2. This CDR3 is built from 16 residues. V lost 5 bases, J lost 1 base, and 4 bases stayed unmatched. The germline V gene encodes CDR1 MNHEY and CDR2 SMNVEV (reference sequence). The CDR3 DNA follows: TGTGCCAGCAGTCTCTCTAGCGGGGGGAACACCGGGGAGCTGTTTTTT. Its protein is CASSLSSGGNTGELFF.

The chain recombines TRBV5-6 with TRBJ2-3; TRBD1 might be the D (6 bases). The V end was cut by 4 bases, the J end by 5 bases, with 17 bases between. Germline assignment: CDR1 SGHDT and CDR2 YYEEEE. The CDR3 extends over 15 amino acids. The CDR3 loop reads CASSPRTVFGDTQYF. The CDR3, as DNA: TGTGCCAGCAGCCCGAGGACAGTATTTGGAGATACGCAGTATTTT.

In this sample, this clone turned up a few times. V and J are TRBV5-4 and TRBJ2-2; a possible D gene is TRBD1 (6 bases). V dropped 4 bases and J dropped 4 bases, with 11 bases sitting between them. Germline CDR1 and CDR2: SGHNT and YYREEE (reference sequence). The CDR3 spans 14 residues. The CDR3 nucleotides are TGTGCCAGCAGCGATACAGGGATCACCGGGGAGCTGTTTTTT. As protein: CASSDTGITGELFF.

The chain recombines TRBV4-3 with TRBJ1-5; TRBD1 aligns across 7 bases. The CDR3 extends over 18 amino acids. After removal of 1 base from V and 4 bases from J, the junction contained 13 bases not matched to a gene. Germline V lookup: CDR1 LGHNA, CDR2 YSLEER. CDR3 sequence reads: CASSQAPVGQAINQPQHF. The CDR3 DNA reads TGCGCCAGCAGCCAAGCCCCCGTCGGACAGGCCATAAATCAGCCCCAGCATTTT.

This clone was recorded a few times. The V call is TRBV10-3, the J call TRBJ2-1; the D gene is possibly TRBD1 (5 bases). CDR3 size: 13 residues. V gave up 8 bases and J gave up 4 bases, with 12 bases separating them. CDR1 is ENHRY and CDR2 is SYGVKD in the germline V gene. CDR3 in amino acids: CAISGQHYNEQFF. In nucleotides, the CDR3 is TGTGCCATCTCTGGACAACATTACAATGAGCAGTTCTTC.

The chain recombines TRBV9 with TRBJ2-1; 8 bases match TRBD1. The CDR3 covers 14 residues. The germline gives CDR1 SGDLS, CDR2 YYNGEE. V dropped 3 bases and J dropped 6; count of bases not matched to a gene: 5. In DNA, the CDR3 is TGTGCCAGCAGCGCTCCCGGGACAGGCAATGAGCAGTTCTTC. It translates to CASSAPGTGNEQFF.

The V and J genes are TRBV27 and TRBJ2-7, with D possibly being TRBD1 (5 bases). The CDR3 has 17 residues. V shed 2 bases and J shed 3 bases, with 20 bases lying between them. The germline CDR1 and CDR2 sequences are MNHEY and SMNVEV (reference sequence). CDR3 in DNA: TGTGCCAGCAGTTTAAGGTCCCGGGCACAGGTTTTCTACGAGCAGTACTTC. It codes for CASSLRSRAQVFYEQYF.

Comments on this clone: Its ends do not fully match the called genes, so a read error is possible. This sequence joins TRBV7-9 and TRBJ2-7, with TRBD1 as a possible D gene (6 bases). This CDR3 is built from 13 residues. The V gene's germline CDR1 is SEHNR and CDR2 FQNEAQ (reference sequence). CDR3 amino acids: CASSVATGSEQYF. CDR3 nucleotides: TGTGCCAGCAGCGTAGCGACAGGAAGCGAGCAGTACTTC.

The rearrangement joins TRBV18 to TRBJ2-3, with 9 bases aligning to TRBD1. CDR1 is KGHSH and CDR2 is LQKENI in the germline V gene. The CDR3 runs to 19 residues. The junction had 15 bases not matched to a gene; V was cut back by 3 bases and J by 2 bases. CDR3 sequence (DNA): TGTGCCAGCTCACCCTTCAATACTACAGGGGGCAGACCCACAGATACGCAGTATTTT. It specifies CASSPFNTTGGRPTDTQYF.